This T cell receptor (beta chain) emerged from a study of CD8 T cells in ankylosing spondylitis. This CDR3 is built from 20 residues. Germline CDR1 and CDR2: LGHNA and YSLEER. Trimming removed 1 base at V and 4 bases at J, with 28 bases between. TCRdb recomputed calls from the 5' RACE reads with MiXCR, one row per CDR3 protein. This sample has approximately 140,000 distinct CDR3 sequences, with around two fifths found just once. The chain is built from TRBV4-3 and TRBJ1-2; D gene ambiguous. Sequencing used synovial fluid, either unsorted or a sorted T cell fraction (not recorded which). The TCR was taken from a male donor with ankylosing spondylitis. Written as DNA, the CDR3 is TGCGCCAGCAGCCAAGTCGTTTGGCGACCGAACCCGCCCGTTGGCTATGGCTACACCTTC. Its translation: CASSQVVWRPNPPVGYGYTF.